These T cell receptor beta chains were read from a single sample in a study of OX40 agonist ivuxolimab in advanced cancers. The protocol was immunoSEQ multiplex PCR, while the TCRdb copy is restricted to in-frame clones and leaves out a portion. This table holds fewer than 10,000 clones, about three quarters found once. The sample was CD4+ or CD8+ T cells sorted from blood, taken in a trial of the OX40 agonist ivuxolimab. The receptors shown here come from an adult with an advanced solid tumor such as melanoma, head and neck, liver or kidney cancer. The CDR3 runs from the conserved cysteine through the conserved F or W. A D gene is named only where the DNA matches it firmly. The size entry is marked missing in some rows and otherwise reads once, few, many or a size class.

TRBJ1-5 | . | TRBV6-5 | few | CASSYSGGMQPQHF | TGTGCCAGCAGTTACAGTGGGGGGATGCAGCCCCAGCATTTT
TRBJ1-1 | . | TRBV7-2 | . | CASSPTPYTEAFF | TGTGCCAGCAGCCCAACGCCTTACACTGAAGCTTTCTTT
TRBJ1-2 | TRBD1 | TRBV6-5 | . | CASTGTAYYGYTF | TGTGCCAGCACCGGGACAGCATATTATGGCTACACCTTC
TRBJ2-7 | TRBD1 | TRBV28 | . | CASRDSRDRGHEQYF | TGTGCCAGCAGAGATAGCCGGGACAGGGGGCACGAGCAGTACTTC
TRBJ2-5 | . | TRBV27 | . | CASSLGGQQETQYF | TGTGCCAGCAGTTTAGGGGGGCAGCAAGAGACCCAGTACTTC
TRBJ2-5 | TRBD2 | TRBV6-5 | . | CASSYSSSGYQETQYF | TGTGCCAGCAGTTACTCTTCTAGCGGTTACCAAGAGACCCAGTACTTC
TRBJ2-5 | . | TRBV30 | large | CAWEGITQETQYF | TGTGCCTGGGAGGGAATTACCCAAGAGACCCAGTACTTC
TRBJ2-3 | . | TRBV28 | . | CASRTNAYGRTDTQYF | TGTGCCAGCAGAACGAATGCGTACGGTCGCACAGATACGCAGTATTTT
TRBJ1-2 | . | TRBV5-4 | . | CASSPLGDNYGYTF | TGTGCCAGCAGCCCTTTAGGGGATAACTATGGCTACACCTTC
TRBJ2-3 | . | TRBV9 | . | CASSVVEDTQYF | TGTGCCAGCAGCGTAGTGGAAGATACGCAGTATTTT
TRBJ2-7 | TRBD1 | TRBV13 | once | CASSWTGSYEQYF | TGTGCCAGCAGTTGGACAGGCTCCTACGAGCAGTACTTC
TRBJ1-1 | . | TRBV27 | few | CASGWGVEAFF | TGTGCCAGCGGGTGGGGTGTCGAAGCTTTCTTT
TRBJ1-1 | TRBD1 | TRBV4-3 | . | CASSQAWTGGGNAEAFF | TGCGCCAGCAGCCAGGCCTGGACAGGGGGCGGGAACGCTGAAGCTTTCTTT
TRBJ2-7 | . | TRBV13 | . | CASSQVSSTEQYF | TGTGCCAGCAGCCAAGTTTCCAGCACCGAGCAGTACTTC
TRBJ2-3 | . | TRBV12-5 | few | CASGNPGGLSTDTQYF | TGTGCTAGTGGTAACCCCGGGGGGCTAAGCACAGATACGCAGTATTTT
TRBJ2-7 | TRBD2 | TRBV19 | . | CASSWGLADRYEQYF | TGTGCCAGTAGTTGGGGACTAGCGGATCGCTACGAGCAGTACTTC
TRBJ1-5 | TRBD1 | TRBV28 | few | CASSLGQGGLQPQHF | TGTGCCAGCAGTTTAGGACAGGGTGGCCTTCAGCCCCAGCATTTT
TRBJ1-2 | TRBD1 | TRBV7-9 | . | CASTATRDRGLYGYTF | TGTGCCAGCACAGCCACCCGGGACAGGGGTCTCTATGGCTACACCTTC
TRBJ2-1 | TRBD2 | TRBV27 | . | CASSFSGRSNEQFF | TGTGCCAGCAGCTTTAGCGGGAGGAGCAATGAGCAGTTCTTC
TRBJ2-1 | . | TRBV5-1 | . | CASSQGQFDSNEQFF | TGCGCCAGCAGCCAGGGACAATTCGACTCCAATGAGCAGTTCTTC
TRBJ2-5 | TRBD1 | TRBV6-1 | . | CASSPAGQGGTQYF | TGTGCCAGCAGTCCGGCCGGACAGGGAGGGACCCAGTACTTC
TRBJ1-1 | TRBD1 | TRBV9 | . | CASSRSGTGKAFF | TGTGCCAGCAGTCGTAGTGGGACAGGGAAAGCTTTCTTT
TRBJ1-5 | . | TRBV6-5 | . | CASSWAQGQPQHF | TGTGCCAGCAGTTGGGCACAAGGCCAGCCCCAGCATTTT
TRBJ1-1 | . | TRBV7-9 | . | CASSPDLGLNTEAFF | TGTGCCAGCAGTCCGGACTTGGGTTTGAACACTGAAGCTTTCTTT
TRBJ2-1 | . | TRBV7-3 | . | CASSFVGEGSYNEQFF | TGTGCCAGCAGCTTTGTTGGAGAGGGTTCCTACAATGAGCAGTTCTTC
TRBJ2-7 | . | TRBV6-1 | . | CASSEAGRSTYEQYF | TGTGCCAGCAGTGAAGCGGGGAGAAGTACCTACGAGCAGTACTTC
TRBJ2-7 | . | TRBV7-9 | . | CASSSIGEQYF | TGTGCCAGCAGTTCGATTGGGGAGCAGTACTTC
TRBJ1-5 | . | TRBV21-1 | . | CASSSRVGPQHF | TGTGCCAGCAGCTCCAGGGTTGGGCCCCAGCATTTT
TRBJ2-1 | . | TRBV19 | large | CASSMRAFYNEQFF | TGTGCCAGTAGTATGAGGGCTTTCTACAATGAGCAGTTCTTC
TRBJ2-1 | TRBD2 | TRBV19 | . | CASSVAGGPNEQFF | TGTGCCAGTAGTGTGGCGGGGGGGCCCAATGAGCAGTTCTTC
TRBJ2-1 | TRBD2 | TRBV4-1 | . | CASSQVAGAYNEQFF | TGCGCCAGCAGCCAAGTAGCGGGAGCCTACAATGAGCAGTTCTTC